Each of the 4 T cell receptor beta chains below was sequenced from the same sample in a study of blood T cell repertoires in COVID-19. Some clones are missing from TCRdb's copy, which holds only in-frame ones; the method was immunoSEQ multiplex PCR. Among approximately 50,000 clones listed, about 92% were seen once. What was sequenced was peripheral blood. These receptors were obtained from a human donor in a cohort sampled during active COVID-19.

The chain recombines TRBV9 with TRBJ2-3; TRBD2 agrees at 9 bases. Germline values: CDR1 SGDLS, CDR2 YYNGEE. The CDR3 runs to 18 residues. Unmatched junction bases numbered 15, after V lost 1 base and J lost 6 bases. DNA for the CDR3: TGTGCCAGCAGCGTATGGGGCGTGAGTAGCGGGGGCCGGGATACGCAGTATTTT. Translation: CASSVWGVSSGGRDTQYF.

In this sample, this clone turned up a few times. The chain joins TRBV9 to TRBJ2-7, with D possibly matching TRBD2 (6 bases). Deletions cut 4 bases from V and 4 bases from J, with 18 bases between. This CDR3 has 15 residues. Germline assignment: CDR1 SGDLS and CDR2 YYNGEE. The CDR3 protein is CASSRTGTSRYEQYF. The CDR3 region has the DNA TGTGCCAGCAGCCGCACCGGAACTAGCAGGTACGAGCAGTACTTC.

This chain connects TRBV11-3 to TRBJ2-7; D is possibly TRBD1 (5 bases). CDR3 length equals 13 residues. The germline gives CDR1 SGHNT, CDR2 YENEEA. V was shortened by 5 bases and J by 0 bases, with 8 bases between the two germline ends. CDR3 in amino acids: CASSPDNSYEQYF. DNA for the CDR3: TGTGCCAGCAGCCCGGACAACTCCTACGAGCAGTACTTC. Using reference TRBV11-3 and TRBJ2-7 for the parts outside the CDR3, the full variable domain is EAGVVQSPRYKIIEKKQPVAFWCNPISGHNTLYWYLQNLGQGPELLIRYENEEAVDDSQLPKDRFSAERLKGVDSTLKIQPAELGDSAVYLCASSPDNSYEQYFGPGTRLTVT.

The CDR3 spells CASSIGSRETQYF. The CDR3 coding sequence is TGTGCCAGTAGTATCGGTAGCCGTGAGACCCAGTACTTC. This chain uses TRBV19 with TRBJ2-5, with unresolved D. The V end lost 3 bases, the J end lost 5 bases, and 10 bases lay between the germline ends. The CDR3 has 13 amino acids. Germline-derived CDR1 and CDR2 are LNHDA and SQIVND (reference sequence).